Below, one T cell receptor (beta chain) is given with its context. The germline V and J ends were trimmed by 4 bases and 0 bases, with 9 bases remaining between them. CDR1 SQVTM and CDR2 ANQGSEA come from the germline V gene. This CDR3 has 14 amino acids. The cohort comprised individuals with locally advanced or metastatic urothelial carcinoma. Assay: immunoSEQ multiplex PCR; the TCRdb copy retains only in-frame clones and omits some. The table records approximately 37,000 clones, about 86% of them present only once. The entry originates in a study of PD-L1 blockade in urothelial cancer. Study in general: Male sex and bladder-origin urothelial cancer were recorded for about 85% of the roughly 30 patients. The study recovered a median of 141,255 T cells per blood sample.

The sequence was obtained from a man aged 55 to 70 with urothelial cancer. The rearrangement uses TRBV29-1 and TRBJ2-2; TRBD1 is a possible D gene (6 bases). The source was PBMCs, collected around atezolizumab (anti-PD-L1) treatment. CDR3 protein: CSVADRPNTGELFF. CDR3 DNA sequence: TGCAGCGTTGCAGACAGGCCGAACACCGGGGAGCTGTTTTTT.